This TCR beta chain stems from a study of TIL therapy for anti-PD-1-resistant metastatic lung cancer. Looking at the study overall: Median tumor PD-L1 proportion score was 6%.

This CDR3 region has 16 residues. In germline, CDR1 is MGHRA, CDR2 YSYEKL. The V gene lost 4 bases and the J gene lost 4 bases, with 17 bases spanning the gap. This clone was seen more than once but under ten times. Sequencing used immunoSEQ v3. TCRdb's table, derived via immunoSEQ multiplex PCR, lists solely in-frame clones and lacks some. Here the sample spans 20,000 to 25,000 clones, over 70% being singletons. Time point defined: pre-treatment sample, taken before nivolumab and TIL therapy. This chain connects TRBV4-1 to TRBJ2-1, with D perhaps given as TRBD1 or TRBD2 (6 bases each). The clonotype was recovered from a person aged 25 to 79 with non-small cell lung cancer. The starting material was blood, obtained at baseline. CDR3 coding DNA: TGCGCCAGCAGCCGCCCACAGGGAGGTTCTTACAATGAGCAGTTCTTC. Its translation: CASSRPQGGSYNEQFF.